This entry is about one T cell receptor beta chain. Measured with immunoSEQ multiplex PCR; TCRdb has only the in-frame clones, and not every one. The table records 60,000 to 75,000 clones, 90% to 95% of them present only once. These data originate in a study of OX40 agonist ivuxolimab in advanced cancers. This sample comprised CD4+ or CD8+ T cells sorted from blood, obtained in a trial of the OX40 agonist ivuxolimab. This clonotype was obtained from an adult with an advanced solid tumor such as melanoma, head and neck, liver or kidney cancer.

DNA of the CDR3: TGTGCCAGCAGTCCGCGGGACAAGGGACTAGCGGGTTCCTACGAGCAGTACTTC. Translated: CASSPRDKGLAGSYEQYF. The genes are TRBV27 and TRBJ2-7; 12 bases are a match to TRBD2. The CDR3 is made up of 18 amino acids. Germline V gives CDR1 MNHEY, CDR2 SMNVEV (reference sequence). V shed 5 bases and J 1 base; nucleotides not matched to a gene: 12.